Listed below are T cell receptor beta chains from one sample, sequenced in a study of blood T cell repertoires in COVID-19. Libraries were prepared by immunoSEQ multiplex PCR; TCRdb keeps only in-frame clonotypes and omits some of them. Altogether about 100,000 clones are present, 87% being singletons, with the ten largest covering roughly 12%. The specimen was peripheral blood. The receptors shown here come from a woman in her twenties or thirties with acute or convalescent COVID-19. The CDR3 runs from the conserved cysteine through the conserved F or W. D genes are given only for firm matches. A row's size may be missing; if present it is once, few, many or a size class.

cdr3_length: 11
v_call: TRBV9
d_call: NA
j_call: TRBJ2-7
clone_size: NA
cdr3_nt: TGTGCCAGCAGCGCAGGGGATCAGCAGTACTTC
cdr3_aa: CASSAGDQQYF

cdr3_length: 15
v_call: TRBV7-9
d_call: TRBD1
j_call: TRBJ1-6
clone_size: NA
cdr3_nt: TGTGCCAGCAGTGGACAGGGAACTCCTAATTCACCCCTCCACTTT
cdr3_aa: CASSGQGTPNSPLHF

cdr3_length: 11
v_call: TRBV7-5
d_call: NA
j_call: TRBJ1-3
clone_size: once
cdr3_nt: TGTGCCAGAAGCTCGGGACAGGGTCGCTATTTT
cdr3_aa: CARSSGQGRYF

cdr3_length: 14
v_call: TRBV5-1
d_call: NA
j_call: TRBJ2-4
clone_size: NA
cdr3_nt: TGCGCCAGCAGCTTGGGCAGGGTCGAGGACATTCAGTACTTC
cdr3_aa: CASSLGRVEDIQYF

cdr3_length: 17
v_call: TRBV7-9
d_call: TRBD1
j_call: TRBJ1-1
clone_size: once
cdr3_nt: TGTGCCAGCAGCTTAGGGGGGACAGGCCCGTTGTGGACTGAAGCTTTCTTT
cdr3_aa: CASSLGGTGPLWTEAFF

cdr3_length: 14
v_call: TRBV2
d_call: NA
j_call: TRBJ2-2
clone_size: NA
cdr3_nt: TGTGCCAGCAGCGTCGGGTTTGACACCGGGGAGCTGTTTTTT
cdr3_aa: CASSVGFDTGELFF

cdr3_length: 16
v_call: TRBV28
d_call: TRBD1
j_call: TRBJ1-2
clone_size: NA
cdr3_nt: TGTGCCAGCAGCATAAGGGGCGGACAGGGGGCTGAAGGCTACACCTTC
cdr3_aa: CASSIRGGQGAEGYTF

cdr3_length: 15
v_call: TRBV5-6
d_call: TRBD1
j_call: TRBJ2-7
clone_size: NA
cdr3_nt: TGTGCCAGCAGCTTGCGGGGACAGGGCATCTACGAGCAGTACTTC
cdr3_aa: CASSLRGQGIYEQYF

cdr3_length: 15
v_call: TRBV5-1
d_call: NA
j_call: TRBJ2-2
clone_size: NA
cdr3_nt: TGCGCCAGCAGACCTACGGGTGTCAACACCGGGGAGCTGTTTTTT
cdr3_aa: CASRPTGVNTGELFF

cdr3_length: 15
v_call: TRBV11-3
d_call: NA
j_call: TRBJ2-1
clone_size: NA
cdr3_nt: TGTGCCAGCAGTCTAGGGGGGGCCGGCTACAATGAGCAGTTCTTC
cdr3_aa: CASSLGGAGYNEQFF

cdr3_length: 15
v_call: TRBV5-8
d_call: NA
j_call: TRBJ1-6
clone_size: NA
cdr3_nt: TGTGCCAGCAGCCCCTATGACAGGACTAATTCACCCCTCCACTTT
cdr3_aa: CASSPYDRTNSPLHF

cdr3_length: 16
v_call: TRBV28
d_call: NA
j_call: TRBJ1-6
clone_size: NA
cdr3_nt: TGTGCCAGCAGTTTATCACAGGGCTCCTATAATTCACCCCTCCACTTT
cdr3_aa: CASSLSQGSYNSPLHF

cdr3_length: 13
v_call: TRBV6-5
d_call: TRBD1
j_call: TRBJ2-7
clone_size: NA
cdr3_nt: TGTGCCAGCAGGGGGGACAGTCGGTACGAGCAGTACTTC
cdr3_aa: CASRGDSRYEQYF

cdr3_length: 15
v_call: TRBV13
d_call: NA
j_call: TRBJ1-6
clone_size: few
cdr3_nt: TGTGCCAGCAGCTTAGTAACAGGGATCGAATCACCCCTCCACTTT
cdr3_aa: CASSLVTGIESPLHF

cdr3_length: 16
v_call: TRBV18
d_call: TRBD2
j_call: TRBJ2-1
clone_size: NA
cdr3_nt: TGTGCCAGCTCACCCAGACTAGCGGGGGAACACAATGAGCAGTTCTTC
cdr3_aa: CASSPRLAGEHNEQFF

cdr3_length: 14
v_call: TRBV30
d_call: NA
j_call: TRBJ1-1
clone_size: NA
cdr3_nt: TGTGCCTGGAGTTCAGGGGTTTGGAACACTGAAGCTTTCTTT
cdr3_aa: CAWSSGVWNTEAFF

cdr3_length: 16
v_call: TRBV10-3
d_call: NA
j_call: TRBJ2-3
clone_size: NA
cdr3_nt: TGTGCCATCAGTGACGCAGGGGATCCTAGCACAGATACGCAGTATTTT
cdr3_aa: CAISDAGDPSTDTQYF

cdr3_length: 14
v_call: TRBV6-5
d_call: TRBD1
j_call: TRBJ1-5
clone_size: once
cdr3_nt: TGTGCCAGCAACCGGGACAGGGTCAATCAGCCCCAGCATTTT
cdr3_aa: CASNRDRVNQPQHF

cdr3_length: 15
v_call: TRBV7-8
d_call: NA
j_call: TRBJ1-6
clone_size: NA
cdr3_nt: TGTGCCAGCAGCTTCGGTTCGAGTCTCGGGTCACCCCTCCACTTT
cdr3_aa: CASSFGSSLGSPLHF

cdr3_length: 18
v_call: TRBV25-1
d_call: TRBD2
j_call: TRBJ2-1
clone_size: NA
cdr3_nt: TGTGCCAGCAGTGAAGTAGGGACTAGCGGGGGGGCGTCGAATGAGCAGTTCTTC
cdr3_aa: CASSEVGTSGGASNEQFF

cdr3_length: 16
v_call: TRBV7-6
d_call: TRBD2
j_call: TRBJ2-2
clone_size: NA
cdr3_nt: TGTGCCAGCAGCCCCCTAGCGGGGGTAAACACCGGGGAGCTGTTTTTT
cdr3_aa: CASSPLAGVNTGELFF

cdr3_length: 16
v_call: TRBV12-1
d_call: NA
j_call: TRBJ2-3
clone_size: once
cdr3_nt: TGTGCCACCCCCCCCGGACACCACAGAAATTATCTAACGCAGTATTTT
cdr3_aa: CATPPGHHRNYLTQYF

cdr3_length: 18
v_call: TRBV19
d_call: TRBD1
j_call: TRBJ1-2
clone_size: NA
cdr3_nt: TGTGCCAGTAGTCCGCTACGGACAGGGGGCGATGGGGGTCATGGCTACACCTTC
cdr3_aa: CASSPLRTGGDGGHGYTF

cdr3_length: 14
v_call: TRBV28
d_call: TRBD1
j_call: TRBJ1-2
clone_size: NA
cdr3_nt: TGTGCCAGCAGTTTCCGGGACAGGAGCGCGGGCTACACCTTC
cdr3_aa: CASSFRDRSAGYTF

cdr3_length: 16
v_call: TRBV4-1
d_call: NA
j_call: TRBJ2-7
clone_size: NA
cdr3_nt: TGCGCCAGCAGCCAATTCTCGACTTCTAGCTCCTACGAGCAGTACTTC
cdr3_aa: CASSQFSTSSSYEQYF

cdr3_length: 14
v_call: TRBV7-9
d_call: NA
j_call: TRBJ2-1
clone_size: few
cdr3_nt: TGTGCCAGCAGTCCAAGGGACAAATACAATGAGCAGTTCTTC
cdr3_aa: CASSPRDKYNEQFF

cdr3_length: 15
v_call: TRBV28
d_call: NA
j_call: TRBJ2-1
clone_size: once
cdr3_nt: TGTGCCAGCACCCCCCTTAACCCGGGGTACAATGAGCAGTTCTTC
cdr3_aa: CASTPLNPGYNEQFF

cdr3_length: 15
v_call: TRBV9
d_call: NA
j_call: TRBJ2-7
clone_size: NA
cdr3_nt: TGTGCCAGCAGCGTAGATCTAAGAGAGGGGGTCGAGCAGTACTTC
cdr3_aa: CASSVDLREGVEQYF

cdr3_length: 11
v_call: TRBV5-1
d_call: NA
j_call: TRBJ2-2
clone_size: NA
cdr3_nt: TGCGCCAGCCAGAACACCGGGGAGCTGTTTTTT
cdr3_aa: CASQNTGELFF

cdr3_length: 16
v_call: TRBV5-1
d_call: TRBD1
j_call: TRBJ2-1
clone_size: NA
cdr3_nt: TGCGCCAGCAGTCGGGACAGCCGAGGGGGATACAATGAGCAGTTCTTC
cdr3_aa: CASSRDSRGGYNEQFF

cdr3_length: 16
v_call: TRBV7-9
d_call: TRBD1
j_call: TRBJ1-5
clone_size: NA
cdr3_nt: TGTGCCAGCAGCGAGGGGGACAGAGAGATTAATCAGCCCCAGCATTTT
cdr3_aa: CASSEGDREINQPQHF

cdr3_length: 14
v_call: TRBV7-3
d_call: TRBD2
j_call: TRBJ2-1
clone_size: NA
cdr3_nt: TGTGCCAGCAGCTCGGGACTAGCGGACAATGAGCAGTTCTTC
cdr3_aa: CASSSGLADNEQFF

cdr3_length: 14
v_call: TRBV6-5
d_call: NA
j_call: TRBJ1-1
clone_size: NA
cdr3_nt: TGTGCCAGCAGTCCCAGACAAGTAGGCCTTGAAGCTTTCTTT
cdr3_aa: CASSPRQVGLEAFF

cdr3_length: 19
v_call: TRBV7-6
d_call: TRBD1
j_call: TRBJ2-1
clone_size: NA
cdr3_nt: TGTGCCAGCAGCTCCCGGGGACAGGGGGCAATAGGGTCCTACAATGAGCAGTTCTTC
cdr3_aa: CASSSRGQGAIGSYNEQFF

cdr3_length: 14
v_call: TRBV7-2
d_call: NA
j_call: TRBJ1-5
clone_size: once
cdr3_nt: TGTGCCAGCAGCTTAGAAGGAGGCAATCAGCCCCAGCATTTT
cdr3_aa: CASSLEGGNQPQHF

cdr3_length: 16
v_call: TRBV5-1
d_call: TRBD2
j_call: TRBJ2-2
clone_size: NA
cdr3_nt: TGCGCCAGCAGCCCCCGGGTAGCGGGGGACCCCGGGGAGCTGTTTTTT
cdr3_aa: CASSPRVAGDPGELFF

cdr3_length: 13
v_call: TRBV6-5
d_call: NA
j_call: TRBJ2-7
clone_size: few
cdr3_nt: TGTGCCAGCAGCGTACTAGAGACCTACGAGCAGTACTTC
cdr3_aa: CASSVLETYEQYF

cdr3_length: 13
v_call: TRBV2
d_call: TRBD2
j_call: TRBJ2-7
clone_size: NA
cdr3_nt: TGTGCCAGCCTGGCTAGCGGTTCCTACGAGCAGTACTTC
cdr3_aa: CASLASGSYEQYF

cdr3_length: 15
v_call: TRBV12-5
d_call: NA
j_call: TRBJ1-5
clone_size: once
cdr3_nt: TGTGCTAGTGGCTTCGGGGGGCCTAGCAATCAGCCCCAGCATTTT
cdr3_aa: CASGFGGPSNQPQHF

cdr3_length: 14
v_call: TRBV19
d_call: TRBD1
j_call: TRBJ1-5
clone_size: many
cdr3_nt: TGTGCCAGTAGTATCACCCACAGGGGACAGCCCCAGCATTTT
cdr3_aa: CASSITHRGQPQHF

cdr3_length: 14
v_call: TRBV15
d_call: NA
j_call: TRBJ1-3
clone_size: NA
cdr3_nt: TGTGCCACCAGCAGAGCGGGGTCTGGAAACACCATATATTTT
cdr3_aa: CATSRAGSGNTIYF

cdr3_length: 18
v_call: TRBV5-1
d_call: TRBD1
j_call: TRBJ2-7
clone_size: NA
cdr3_nt: TGCGCCAGCAGCTCCTCGCCGGTTGGACAGGCGAGCTCCTACGAGCAGTACTTC
cdr3_aa: CASSSSPVGQASSYEQYF

cdr3_length: 13
v_call: TRBV12-3/TRBV12-4
d_call: NA
j_call: TRBJ1-6
clone_size: NA
cdr3_nt: TGTGCCAGCAGTTTAGCGCGAGGGTCACCCCTCCACTTT
cdr3_aa: CASSLARGSPLHF

cdr3_length: 13
v_call: TRBV15
d_call: NA
j_call: TRBJ1-2
clone_size: NA
cdr3_nt: TGTGCCACCAGCACCGGGATTTCGGATGGCTACACCTTC
cdr3_aa: CATSTGISDGYTF

cdr3_length: 14
v_call: TRBV19
d_call: TRBD1
j_call: TRBJ1-1
clone_size: few
cdr3_nt: TGTGCCAGTAGTACCGGGACAGGGTACACTGAAGCTTTCTTT
cdr3_aa: CASSTGTGYTEAFF

cdr3_length: 14
v_call: TRBV7-3
d_call: TRBD1
j_call: TRBJ1-1
clone_size: NA
cdr3_nt: TGTGCCAGCAGGAAAGGGGGCTCTAACACTGAAGCTTTCTTT
cdr3_aa: CASRKGGSNTEAFF

cdr3_length: 14
v_call: TRBV11-1
d_call: NA
j_call: TRBJ1-1
clone_size: NA
cdr3_nt: TGTGCCAGCAGCTTAGCGGGGGGGAACACTGAAGCTTTCTTT
cdr3_aa: CASSLAGGNTEAFF

cdr3_length: 14
v_call: TRBV28
d_call: TRBD1
j_call: TRBJ2-7
clone_size: NA
cdr3_nt: TGTGCCAGCAGGGGGACAGTCGATTTCTACGAGCAGTACTTC
cdr3_aa: CASRGTVDFYEQYF

cdr3_length: 14
v_call: TRBV16
d_call: NA
j_call: TRBJ2-3
clone_size: NA
cdr3_nt: TGTGCCAGCAGCCCCAGGACTAGCACAGATACGCAGTATTTT
cdr3_aa: CASSPRTSTDTQYF

cdr3_length: 17
v_call: TRBV18
d_call: NA
j_call: TRBJ1-5
clone_size: NA
cdr3_nt: TGTGCCAGCTCACCACCGGGGCAGGGTGGAAAGAATCAGCCCCAGCATTTT
cdr3_aa: CASSPPGQGGKNQPQHF

cdr3_length: 13
v_call: TRBV6-5
d_call: NA
j_call: TRBJ2-7
clone_size: NA
cdr3_nt: TGTGCCAGCGGTAGGACTACTATTTACGAGCAGTACTTC
cdr3_aa: CASGRTTIYEQYF

cdr3_length: 15
v_call: TRBV5-1
d_call: TRBD1
j_call: TRBJ1-4
clone_size: NA
cdr3_nt: TGCGCCAGCAGCTACCACAGGGGGCAGGGGGAAAAACTGTTTTTT
cdr3_aa: CASSYHRGQGEKLFF

cdr3_length: 11
v_call: TRBV7-2
d_call: NA
j_call: TRBJ2-5
clone_size: NA
cdr3_nt: TGTGCCAGCAGCTTGCGCGGGACCCAGTACTTC
cdr3_aa: CASSLRGTQYF

cdr3_length: 13
v_call: TRBV28
d_call: NA
j_call: TRBJ2-2
clone_size: NA
cdr3_nt: TGTGCCAGCAGGAGTCGGGGCACCGGGGAGCTGTTTTTT
cdr3_aa: CASRSRGTGELFF

cdr3_length: 13
v_call: TRBV5-1
d_call: NA
j_call: TRBJ1-1
clone_size: NA
cdr3_nt: TGCGCCAGCAGCTTGGCTCCGAACACTGAAGCTTTCTTT
cdr3_aa: CASSLAPNTEAFF

cdr3_length: 14
v_call: TRBV28
d_call: NA
j_call: TRBJ1-1
clone_size: NA
cdr3_nt: TGTGCCAGCAGTTTCCTCCTCGTTAACACTGAAGCTTTCTTT
cdr3_aa: CASSFLLVNTEAFF

cdr3_length: 16
v_call: TRBV5-1
d_call: NA
j_call: TRBJ2-6
clone_size: NA
cdr3_nt: TGCGCCAGCAGCTTCTCAGCGGACTCTGGGGCCAACGTCCTGACTTTC
cdr3_aa: CASSFSADSGANVLTF

cdr3_length: 16
v_call: TRBV3-1/TRBV3-2
d_call: NA
j_call: TRBJ1-2
clone_size: NA
cdr3_nt: TGTGCCAGCAGCCACCCGGGAACTGGGTTCGGTTATGGCTACACCTTC
cdr3_aa: CASSHPGTGFGYGYTF

cdr3_length: 12
v_call: TRBV29-1
d_call: NA
j_call: TRBJ1-2
clone_size: once
cdr3_nt: TGCAGCGTTCGCGGACAACTGTATGGCTACACCTTC
cdr3_aa: CSVRGQLYGYTF